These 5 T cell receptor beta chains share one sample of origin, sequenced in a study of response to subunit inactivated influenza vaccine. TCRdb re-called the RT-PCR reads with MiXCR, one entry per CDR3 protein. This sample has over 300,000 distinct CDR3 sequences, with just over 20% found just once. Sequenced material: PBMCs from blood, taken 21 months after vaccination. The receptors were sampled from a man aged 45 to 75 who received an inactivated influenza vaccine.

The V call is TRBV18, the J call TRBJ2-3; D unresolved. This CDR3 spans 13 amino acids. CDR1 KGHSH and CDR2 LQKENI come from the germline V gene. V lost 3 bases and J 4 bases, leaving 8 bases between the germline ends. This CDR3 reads CASSPGLPDTQYF. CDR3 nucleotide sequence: TGTGCCAGCTCACCGGGCCTCCCAGATACGCAGTATTTT.

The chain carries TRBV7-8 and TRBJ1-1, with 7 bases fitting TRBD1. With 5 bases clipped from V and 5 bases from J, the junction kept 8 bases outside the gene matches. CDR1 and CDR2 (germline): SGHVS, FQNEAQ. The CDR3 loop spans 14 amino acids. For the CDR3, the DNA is TGTGCCAGCAGCCCCTCCGCAGGGGGGACTGAAGCTTTCTTT. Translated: CASSPSAGGTEAFF.

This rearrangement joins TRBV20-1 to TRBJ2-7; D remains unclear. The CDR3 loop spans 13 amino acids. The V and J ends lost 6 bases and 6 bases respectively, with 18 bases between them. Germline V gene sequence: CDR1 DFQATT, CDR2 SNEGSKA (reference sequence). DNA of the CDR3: TGCAGTGCAGGGTGGGCCCTTGCGGTCGAGCAGTACTTC. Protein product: CSAGWALAVEQYF.

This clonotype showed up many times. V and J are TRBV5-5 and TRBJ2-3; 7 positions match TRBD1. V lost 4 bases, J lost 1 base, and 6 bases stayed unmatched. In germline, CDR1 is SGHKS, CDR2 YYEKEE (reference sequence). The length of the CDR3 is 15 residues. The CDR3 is CASSRQGVRTDTQYF. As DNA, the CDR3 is TGTGCCAGCAGCCGACAGGGCGTGCGCACAGATACGCAGTATTTT.

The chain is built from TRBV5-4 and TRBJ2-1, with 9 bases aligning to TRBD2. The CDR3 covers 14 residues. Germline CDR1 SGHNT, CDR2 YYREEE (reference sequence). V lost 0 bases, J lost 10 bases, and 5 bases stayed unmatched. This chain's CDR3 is CASSLDPSGAEQFF. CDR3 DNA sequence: TGTGCCAGCAGCTTGGATCCTAGCGGGGCAGAGCAGTTCTTC.